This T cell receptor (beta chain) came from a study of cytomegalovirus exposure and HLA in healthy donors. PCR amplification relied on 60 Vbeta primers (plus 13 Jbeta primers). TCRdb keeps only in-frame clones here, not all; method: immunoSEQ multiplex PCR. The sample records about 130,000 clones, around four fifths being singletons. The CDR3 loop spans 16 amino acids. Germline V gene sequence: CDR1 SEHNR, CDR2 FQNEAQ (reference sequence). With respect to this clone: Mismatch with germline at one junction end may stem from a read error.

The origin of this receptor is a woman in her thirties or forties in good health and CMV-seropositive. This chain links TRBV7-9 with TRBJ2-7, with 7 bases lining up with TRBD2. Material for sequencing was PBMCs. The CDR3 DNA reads TGTTCCAGCAGCTTACCTCCTAGCGGTAGCTCCTACGAGCAGTACTTC. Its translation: CSSSLPPSGSSYEQYF.